These T cell receptor beta chains were read from a single sample in a study of post-analysis software for immune sequencing data. TCRdb passed the PCR reads through MiXCR, listing each CDR3 protein once. The sample records 500,000 to 600,000 distinct CDR3 sequences, roughly 45% being singletons. Specimen: blood. The source is a girl aged 5 to 17 with multiple sclerosis. Each CDR3 is given with its conserved first and last residue.

V,CDR3
TRBV13,CASSFRLAGALNEQFF
TRBV6-6,CASLVTGPSNQPQHF
TRBV4-1,CASSQVARGTVNIQYF
TRBV5-1,CASSLGQDYGYTF
TRBV2,CASSERFGVGNQPQHF
TRBV5-1,CASSWVGARNTEAFF
TRBV29-1,CSVEVGTDTQYF
TRBV2,CASRETEGETQYF
TRBV4-2,CASSQGEGSGSLRTDTQYF
TRBV25-1,CASSQSWGTGVYEQYF
TRBV10-2,CASSESRSSVRDTQYF
TRBV12-3/TRBV12-4,CASLKGLDEIQYF
TRBV10-3,CAISFGDSTPYQETQYF
TRBV10-3,CAISESAGITYEQYF
TRBV29-1,CSVPDWAEETQYF
TRBV20-1,CSVLNRGRETQYF
TRBV7-2,CASSPQAGAYNEQFF
TRBV5-1,CASSLEVVYGETQYF
TRBV25-1,CASSKTAGGLYNEQFF
TRBV27,CASSYKGDSPLHF
TRBV7-9,CASSFNRGGDQPQHF
TRBV5-1,CASKLLGDNEQFF
TRBV29-1,CSVEEAGTDSYNEQFF
TRBV5-1,CASSPGGAAYNEQFF
TRBV20-1,CSALRGVAYEQYF
TRBV5-5,CASSYRKGNEQFF
TRBV7-2,CASSRAHGTQYF
TRBV7-2,CASSLWFNTEAFF
TRBV5-1,CASSWLAGRETQYF
TRBV20-1,CSALDSLADTQYF
TRBV6-1,CASSESRPGDEQYF
TRBV27,CASSLVGPLNEKLFF
TRBV12-3/TRBV12-4,CASSYRAYTF
TRBV5-1,CASSSIGLQSTDTQYF
TRBV3-1,CASSTNGGNQPQHF
TRBV19,CASSLRALSTRGKYNQPQHF
TRBV7-9,CASSLDPKYTEAFF
TRBV3-1,CASSQGGGGALNEQFF
TRBV3-1,CASSQGGRTYEQYF
TRBV4-1,CASSQEPWTGTNYGYTF
TRBV20-1,CSARAQGNAYNEQFF
TRBV27,CASSLQGTGQETQYF
TRBV6-5,CASKRRGSSYEQYF
TRBV6-6,CASSYEDRVGSGYTF
TRBV6-5,CASRRGQGLLGEQFF
TRBV10-3,CAISEPHDRSANYGYTF
TRBV20-1,CSAELAGGTYEQYF
TRBV12-3/TRBV12-4,CASGTLSYEQYF
TRBV20-1,CSARETGTEQYF
TRBV12-3/TRBV12-4,CASSLVPSDEQYF
TRBV4-1,CASSHWGPLKALSSYGYTF
TRBV2,CASSDRGRESEKLFF
TRBV4-2,CASSQVIAGGSNEQFF
TRBV5-1,CASSQRGGNGGDTDTQYF